Listed below are T cell receptor beta chains from one sample, sequenced in a study of blood T cell repertoires in COVID-19. The assay was immunoSEQ multiplex PCR, and TCRdb's table has in-frame clones only and misses some. The sample yields about 200,000 clones, more than 75% seen once. Sequencing input: peripheral blood. These receptors were taken from a human donor in a cohort sampled during active COVID-19. CDR3s include the opening cysteine and the closing phenylalanine or tryptophan. D genes are given only for firm matches. Size is omitted from some rows. Given values are once, few, many or a class for expanded clones.

abundance: NA
v_gene: TRBV5-6
j_gene: TRBJ1-6
d_gene: TRBD1
CDR3aa: CASRGTGEGSPLHF
CDR3nt: TGTGCCAGCAGGGGGACAGGGGAAGGTTCACCCCTCCACTTT

abundance: once
v_gene: TRBV19
j_gene: TRBJ1-2
d_gene: TRBD1
CDR3aa: CASSMTGNYGYTF
CDR3nt: TGTGCCAGTAGTATGACAGGGAACTATGGCTACACCTTC

abundance: NA
v_gene: TRBV4-1
j_gene: TRBJ2-1
d_gene: TRBD2
CDR3aa: CASSLSQPSPGLAGGERNEQFF
CDR3nt: TGCGCCAGCAGCCTTTCTCAACCCTCCCCGGGACTAGCGGGGGGCGAGAGGAATGAGCAGTTCTTC

abundance: NA
v_gene: TRBV6-5
j_gene: TRBJ1-6
d_gene: NA
CDR3aa: CASRELSSYNSPLHF
CDR3nt: TGTGCCAGCAGGGAGCTGAGCTCCTATAATTCACCCCTCCACTTT

abundance: NA
v_gene: TRBV20-1
j_gene: TRBJ2-5
d_gene: TRBD2
CDR3aa: CSASPAGGSETQYF
CDR3nt: TGCAGTGCTAGTCCCGCGGGGGGTTCCGAGACCCAGTACTTC

abundance: NA
v_gene: TRBV2
j_gene: TRBJ2-5
d_gene: NA
CDR3aa: CASSTRFQETQYF
CDR3nt: TGTGCCAGCAGCACTAGATTCCAAGAGACCCAGTACTTC

abundance: NA
v_gene: TRBV28
j_gene: TRBJ1-2
d_gene: NA
CDR3aa: CASSSVGGFSYGYTF
CDR3nt: TGTGCCAGCAGTAGCGTGGGGGGGTTCAGCTATGGCTACACCTTC

abundance: NA
v_gene: TRBV6-5
j_gene: TRBJ1-1
d_gene: NA
CDR3aa: CASSYTGTGAEAFF
CDR3nt: TGTGCCAGCAGTTATACAGGGACGGGCGCTGAAGCTTTCTTT

abundance: once
v_gene: TRBV27
j_gene: TRBJ2-5
d_gene: NA
CDR3aa: CASSLSAEETQYF
CDR3nt: TGTGCCAGCAGTTTATCGGCTGAAGAGACCCAGTACTTC

abundance: NA
v_gene: TRBV7-2
j_gene: TRBJ1-2
d_gene: TRBD1
CDR3aa: CASSGRTGAKSHGYTF
CDR3nt: TGTGCCAGCAGCGGACGGACAGGGGCTAAATCGCACGGCTACACCTTC

abundance: NA
v_gene: TRBV6-2/TRBV6-3
j_gene: TRBJ2-1
d_gene: NA
CDR3aa: CASSRGTSASYNEQFF
CDR3nt: TGTGCCAGCAGCAGGGGAACTAGCGCCTCATACAATGAGCAGTTCTTC

abundance: NA
v_gene: TRBV13
j_gene: TRBJ1-1
d_gene: NA
CDR3aa: CASSLGTLATEAFF
CDR3nt: TGTGCCAGCAGCTTAGGGACACTCGCCACTGAAGCTTTCTTT

abundance: NA
v_gene: TRBV9
j_gene: TRBJ2-1
d_gene: TRBD2
CDR3aa: CASSVDGTSGSLGGEQFF
CDR3nt: TGTGCCAGCAGCGTAGACGGGACTAGCGGGAGTCTCGGAGGTGAGCAGTTCTTC

abundance: once
v_gene: TRBV2
j_gene: TRBJ2-3
d_gene: TRBD2
CDR3aa: CASRLRTSGLSTDTQYF
CDR3nt: TGTGCCAGCAGGTTACGGACTAGCGGGTTGAGCACAGATACGCAGTATTTT

abundance: NA
v_gene: TRBV12-3/TRBV12-4
j_gene: TRBJ1-5
d_gene: NA
CDR3aa: CASSPGTHQPQHF
CDR3nt: TGTGCCAGCAGTCCCGGGACTCATCAGCCCCAGCATTTT

abundance: NA
v_gene: TRBV9
j_gene: TRBJ1-4
d_gene: NA
CDR3aa: CASSGGTYSKRIEKLFF
CDR3nt: TGTGCCAGCAGCGGGGGGACTTACAGCAAAAGGATTGAAAAACTGTTTTTT

abundance: NA
v_gene: TRBV4-3
j_gene: TRBJ1-5
d_gene: TRBD1
CDR3aa: CASSQDLGQGAIQPQHF
CDR3nt: TGCGCCAGCAGCCAAGATTTGGGACAGGGGGCTATCCAGCCCCAGCATTTT

abundance: NA
v_gene: TRBV29-1
j_gene: TRBJ1-1
d_gene: NA
CDR3aa: CSVGRGLPEEAFF
CDR3nt: TGCAGCGTTGGACGGGGGTTGCCCGAAGAAGCTTTCTTT

abundance: NA
v_gene: TRBV19
j_gene: TRBJ2-1
d_gene: TRBD2
CDR3aa: CASSIGGDLETLSGTGSYNEQFF
CDR3nt: TGTGCCAGTAGTATCGGTGGGGACCTAGAGACCTTAAGCGGGACCGGCTCCTACAATGAGCAGTTCTTC

abundance: NA
v_gene: TRBV7-2
j_gene: TRBJ2-1
d_gene: TRBD2
CDR3aa: CASSPRRETGNEQFF
CDR3nt: TGTGCCAGCAGTCCGAGGCGGGAGACGGGCAATGAGCAGTTCTTC

abundance: once
v_gene: TRBV5-1
j_gene: TRBJ2-7
d_gene: TRBD2
CDR3aa: CASSLAGTSGGSYEQYF
CDR3nt: TGCGCCAGCAGCTTGGCCGGGACTAGCGGGGGGTCCTACGAGCAGTACTTC

abundance: NA
v_gene: TRBV19
j_gene: TRBJ2-7
d_gene: TRBD1
CDR3aa: CASRTGGQGAGEQYF
CDR3nt: TGTGCCAGTAGGACTGGGGGACAGGGGGCCGGCGAGCAGTACTTC

abundance: NA
v_gene: TRBV7-2
j_gene: TRBJ2-1
d_gene: NA
CDR3aa: CASSAGLFLEQFF
CDR3nt: TGTGCCAGCAGCGCTGGACTCTTCCTCGAGCAGTTCTTC

abundance: NA
v_gene: TRBV5-1
j_gene: TRBJ2-2
d_gene: TRBD2
CDR3aa: CASRLAGVTGELFF
CDR3nt: TGCGCCAGCCGACTAGCGGGAGTCACCGGGGAGCTGTTTTTT

abundance: NA
v_gene: TRBV18
j_gene: TRBJ1-1
d_gene: TRBD1
CDR3aa: CASSPLTGGAFF
CDR3nt: TGTGCCAGCTCACCCCTGACAGGGGGAGCTTTCTTT

abundance: once
v_gene: TRBV2
j_gene: TRBJ2-3
d_gene: TRBD2
CDR3aa: CASSSERLAGGPDTQYF
CDR3nt: TGTGCCAGCAGTTCGGAAAGACTAGCGGGGGGCCCAGATACGCAGTATTTT

abundance: NA
v_gene: TRBV9
j_gene: TRBJ2-3
d_gene: TRBD2
CDR3aa: CASSVVGTSGDTQYF
CDR3nt: TGTGCCAGCAGCGTAGTTGGGACTAGCGGGGATACGCAGTATTTT

abundance: NA
v_gene: TRBV27
j_gene: TRBJ1-1
d_gene: TRBD1
CDR3aa: CASSSPLRTGNTEAFF
CDR3nt: TGTGCCAGCAGTTCTCCCCTTAGGACAGGGAACACTGAAGCTTTCTTT

abundance: NA
v_gene: TRBV6-5
j_gene: TRBJ2-2
d_gene: NA
CDR3aa: CASSYSGNTGELFF
CDR3nt: TGTGCCAGCAGTTATAGCGGAAACACCGGGGAGCTGTTTTTT

abundance: NA
v_gene: TRBV7-2
j_gene: TRBJ2-3
d_gene: TRBD1
CDR3aa: CASSLTRGRSDTQYF
CDR3nt: TGTGCCAGCAGCTTAACCAGGGGGCGGTCAGATACGCAGTATTTT

abundance: NA
v_gene: TRBV5-1
j_gene: TRBJ1-3
d_gene: NA
CDR3aa: CASSSGGAGQLNSGNTIYF
CDR3nt: TGCGCCAGCAGCTCCGGGGGAGCAGGCCAGCTAAACTCTGGAAACACCATATATTTT

abundance: few
v_gene: TRBV4-3
j_gene: TRBJ2-2
d_gene: NA
CDR3aa: CASSHRYSNTGELFF
CDR3nt: TGCGCCAGCAGCCACAGGTACAGCAACACCGGGGAGCTGTTTTTT

abundance: once
v_gene: TRBV5-1
j_gene: TRBJ2-1
d_gene: NA
CDR3aa: CASSPMGPDVDEQFF
CDR3nt: TGCGCCAGCAGCCCGATGGGCCCAGATGTCGATGAGCAGTTCTTC

abundance: NA
v_gene: TRBV6-1
j_gene: TRBJ2-7
d_gene: TRBD2
CDR3aa: CASSEGTSGRYRFVEQYF
CDR3nt: TGTGCCAGCAGTGAAGGGACTAGCGGGAGGTATCGGTTTGTCGAGCAGTACTTC

abundance: once
v_gene: TRBV7-8
j_gene: TRBJ1-1
d_gene: NA
CDR3aa: CASSLVDKTFF
CDR3nt: TGTGCCAGCAGCTTAGTAGACAAAACTTTCTTT

abundance: NA
v_gene: TRBV6-6
j_gene: TRBJ2-5
d_gene: TRBD2
CDR3aa: CASSYSLAGQETQYF
CDR3nt: TGTGCCAGCAGTTACTCGTTAGCGGGTCAAGAGACCCAGTACTTC

abundance: NA
v_gene: TRBV6-5
j_gene: TRBJ2-7
d_gene: NA
CDR3aa: CASRRTVTDYEQYF
CDR3nt: TGTGCCAGCAGAAGGACAGTCACAGACTACGAGCAGTACTTC

abundance: NA
v_gene: TRBV28
j_gene: TRBJ2-1
d_gene: NA
CDR3aa: CASSFGGDHEQFF
CDR3nt: TGTGCCAGCAGTTTTGGCGGGGACCATGAGCAGTTCTTC

abundance: NA
v_gene: TRBV5-1
j_gene: TRBJ2-2
d_gene: TRBD1
CDR3aa: CASSVSGTGGTGELFF
CDR3nt: TGCGCCAGCAGCGTCTCCGGGACAGGGGGCACCGGGGAGCTGTTTTTT

abundance: few
v_gene: TRBV19
j_gene: TRBJ2-2
d_gene: TRBD1
CDR3aa: CASKRQGQSGELFF
CDR3nt: TGTGCCAGCAAGCGACAGGGACAGTCCGGGGAGCTGTTTTTT

abundance: NA
v_gene: TRBV24-1
j_gene: TRBJ2-7
d_gene: TRBD2
CDR3aa: CATSDSGTSGPGLVYEQYF
CDR3nt: TGTGCCACCAGTGATTCCGGGACTAGCGGGCCCGGTCTAGTTTACGAGCAGTACTTC

abundance: NA
v_gene: TRBV5-1
j_gene: TRBJ1-4
d_gene: NA
CDR3aa: CASRIAGTYNEKLFF
CDR3nt: TGCGCCAGCAGGATCGCGGGGACCTATAATGAAAAACTGTTTTTT

abundance: NA
v_gene: TRBV6-1
j_gene: TRBJ2-5
d_gene: NA
CDR3aa: CASSEGGSGQTQYF
CDR3nt: TGTGCCAGCAGTGAAGGGGGTAGCGGACAGACCCAGTACTTC

abundance: NA
v_gene: TRBV5-1
j_gene: TRBJ2-6
d_gene: TRBD2
CDR3aa: CASSPQAGEHSGANVLTF
CDR3nt: TGCGCCAGCAGCCCACAAGCGGGGGAACACTCTGGGGCCAACGTCCTGACTTTC

abundance: NA
v_gene: TRBV2
j_gene: TRBJ2-3
d_gene: TRBD1
CDR3aa: CASSVGQGIGTQYF
CDR3nt: TGTGCCAGCAGTGTGGGACAGGGAATAGGTACGCAGTATTTT

abundance: NA
v_gene: TRBV28
j_gene: TRBJ1-2
d_gene: TRBD1
CDR3aa: CASRDSQSYTF
CDR3nt: TGTGCCAGCCGGGACAGCCAGAGCTACACCTTC

abundance: NA
v_gene: TRBV2
j_gene: TRBJ1-5
d_gene: TRBD1
CDR3aa: CASSSGTGGSNQPQHF
CDR3nt: TGTGCCAGCAGTTCCGGGACAGGGGGTAGCAATCAGCCCCAGCATTTT

abundance: once
v_gene: TRBV6-2/TRBV6-3
j_gene: TRBJ1-2
d_gene: TRBD1
CDR3aa: CASSLAGGAYGYTF
CDR3nt: TGTGCCAGCAGCCTCGCAGGGGGCGCCTATGGCTACACCTTC

abundance: NA
v_gene: TRBV9
j_gene: TRBJ2-3
d_gene: NA
CDR3aa: CASSVQVEDTQYF
CDR3nt: TGTGCCAGCAGCGTACAGGTGGAAGATACGCAGTATTTT